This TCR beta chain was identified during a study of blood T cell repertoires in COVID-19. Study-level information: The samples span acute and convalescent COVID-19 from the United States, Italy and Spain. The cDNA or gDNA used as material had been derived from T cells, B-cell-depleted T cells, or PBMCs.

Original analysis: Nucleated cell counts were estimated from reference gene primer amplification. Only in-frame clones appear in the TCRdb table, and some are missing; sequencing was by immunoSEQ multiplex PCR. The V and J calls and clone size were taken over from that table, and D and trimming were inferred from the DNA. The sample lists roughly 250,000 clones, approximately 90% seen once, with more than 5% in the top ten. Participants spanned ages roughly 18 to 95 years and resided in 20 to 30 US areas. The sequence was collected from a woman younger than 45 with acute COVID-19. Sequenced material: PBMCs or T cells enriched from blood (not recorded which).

The CDR3 protein is CASSLRQGATGELFF. The DNA for the CDR3 is TGTGCCAGCAGCTTAAGGCAGGGGGCGACCGGGGAGCTGTTTTTT. This chain connects TRBV7-6 to TRBJ2-2; 8 positions match TRBD1. This CDR3 comprises 15 residues. The V gene end was trimmed by 2 bases and the J gene end by 5 bases; junction bases not matched to a gene: 4. The V gene's germline CDR1 is SGHVS and CDR2 FNYEAQ. Full variable domain (rest looked up from reference TRBV7-6 and TRBJ2-2): GAGVSQSPRYKVTKRGQDVALRCDPISGHVSLYWYRQALGQGPEFLTYFNYEAQQDKSGLPNDRFSAERPEGSISTLTIQRTEQRDSAMYRCASSLRQGATGELFFGEGSRLTVL.